Described below is a single T cell receptor beta chain sequence and its context. Trimming cost V 1 base and J 9 bases, with 13 bases left between them. The germline CDR1 and CDR2 sequences are SGHDN and FVKESK. The CDR3 has 14 residues. The table came from immunoSEQ multiplex PCR; TCRdb's copy has only in-frame clones and leaves some out. Of around 76,000 clones detected, over 95% appear once; the ten largest clones hold approximately 0.21%. This specimen belongs to a study of technical replicates of blood from several donors. The V gene is TRBV14, the J gene TRBJ2-1, with D possibly TRBD2 on 6 matching bases. The clonotype originates from a human donor in good health. The sample was T cells isolated from PBMCs. The CDR3 nucleotides are TGTGCCAGCAGCCAAGGACGGGAGTTGGGTGAGCAGTTCTTC. This gives the protein CASSQGRELGEQFF.